The 30 T cell receptor beta chains below come from one sample, sequenced in a study of CXCR3-negative and CXCR3-positive naive CD8 T cells (dated by TCRdb to about 2019). The data were produced on a NextSeq 550. The Human TCR Profiling Kit (MiLaboratory) was used to make UMI-labeled 5' RACE TRB cDNA libraries. Each CDR3 protein sequence appears as one entry after TCRdb reprocessed the reads, and no DNA is included. The sample's table covers roughly 50,000 distinct CDR3 sequences. Of the sample, under 25% falls within the top ten clones. The source material was memory CD8+ T cells from blood. This specimen's cell subset or site label, interpreted: conventional CD8+ memory T cells (TMEM), sorted as controls. The receptors come from a human donor in good health. Some clones in this sample may be carry-over from other donors' samples.

The chain carries TRBV29-1 and TRBJ1-4. The CDR3 contains 13 residues. Germline CDR1 is SQVTM and CDR2 is ANQGSEA. CDR3 protein: CSGEEGLTGKLFF.

The V call is TRBV7-8, the J call TRBJ2-7; TCRdb names TRBD1, which stays unverified in the absence of DNA. Germline CDR1 and CDR2: SGHVS and FQNEAQ. CDR3 length: 15 amino acids. This CDR3 is CASSPADRGFYEQYF.

The chain links TRBV12-3 or TRBV12-4 to TRBJ2-5; TCRdb outputs TRBD2, but without DNA this stays unchecked. The length of the CDR3 is 14 residues. The CDR3 here is CASSWTSGEETQYF.

The rearrangement joins TRBV29-1 to TRBJ2-1; TCRdb outputs TRBD1, but without DNA this stays unchecked. The germline V gene has CDR1 SQVTM and CDR2 ANQGSEA. CDR3 size: 16 residues. The CDR3 reads CSVVGVGGGTYNEQFF.

The J gene is TRBJ1-5, the V gene TRBV3-1; there is no DNA to check the TCRdb D call of TRBD1. The CDR3 consists of 15 residues. The germline CDR1 and CDR2 sequences are LGHDT and YNNKEL (reference sequence). The CDR3 region is CASSLRERGNQPQHF.

The chain recombines TRBV29-1 with TRBJ2-5. Per germline, CDR1 SQVTM and CDR2 ANQGSEA. The CDR3 has 14 amino acids. Here the CDR3 reads CSVEGWGDQETQYF.

CDR3 region: CASSPDKPRAEQYF. This chain uses TRBV6-2 or TRBV6-3 with TRBJ2-7; TCRdb proposes TRBD2, but this gene call is untestable without DNA. There are 14 residues in the CDR3. From germline, CDR1 is MNHEY and CDR2 SVGEGT.

J is TRBJ2-1 and V is TRBV11-2; TCRdb reports TRBD1, a call that lacks DNA to check it against. The V gene's germline CDR1 is SGHAT and CDR2 FQNNGV. The CDR3 loop spans 13 amino acids. CDR3 sequence reads: CASSIPLENEQFF.

V is TRBV30 and J is TRBJ2-7; TCRdb designates TRBD1, a call that cannot be tested without DNA. The CDR3 contains 15 residues. CDR1 and CDR2 (germline): GTSNPN, SVGIG (reference sequence). CDR3 protein: CAWSDGDRGWFEQYF.

The chain couples TRBV5-1 to TRBJ1-2; TCRdb reports TRBD1, a call that lacks DNA to check it against. Looked up from germline, CDR1 is SGHRS and CDR2 is YFSETQ. The CDR3 is 14 residues long. CDR3 protein: CASSHSLTGAGYTF.

This chain links TRBV29-1 with TRBJ2-6; TCRdb's D call of TRBD2 is untestable without DNA. The CDR3 extends over 14 amino acids. CDR1 SQVTM and CDR2 ANQGSEA come from the germline V gene. The chain's CDR3 is CSVDGGPGANVLTF.

The chain has TRBV6-5 and TRBJ2-1; the TRBD2 assignment by TCRdb is unverifiable without DNA. The CDR3 covers 13 residues. In germline, CDR1 is MNHEY, CDR2 SVGAGI. CDR3 loop: CASSGPEGNEQFF.

The chain employs TRBV7-9 and TRBJ2-7; without DNA, the TCRdb call of TRBD2 cannot be checked. The CDR3 has 15 residues. Germline CDR1 SEHNR, CDR2 FQNEAQ (reference sequence). The CDR3 reads CASSLVAGGPREQYF.

The V call is TRBV6-2 or TRBV6-3, the J call TRBJ2-2; the D call of TRBD1 rests on TCRdb alone, since no DNA is present to check it. The CDR3 runs 17 residues. Looked up from germline, CDR1 is MNHEY and CDR2 is SVGEGT. The CDR3 loop is CASSYSGFGEGAGELFF.

V usage is TRBV30 and J usage is TRBJ2-1. This CDR3 is 12 amino acids long. In germline, CDR1 is GTSNPN, CDR2 SVGIG (reference sequence). The CDR3 spells CAWSVLGHEQFF.

This chain connects TRBV27 to TRBJ2-7; TCRdb calls TRBD1, which cannot be checked without DNA. The length of the CDR3 is 14 residues. Germline CDR1 MNHEY, CDR2 SMNVEV (reference sequence). CDR3 loop: CASSLYPGGGEQYF.

The chain combines TRBV29-1 with TRBJ2-7; without DNA, the TCRdb call of TRBD1 cannot be checked. The CDR3 covers 13 residues. Germline CDR1 SQVTM, CDR2 ANQGSEA. CDR3: CSGIGGVSYEQYF.

V and J are TRBV4-2 and TRBJ2-3; lacking DNA, the TRBD2 call made by TCRdb goes unchecked. CDR3 size: 16 residues. Germline lookup yields CDR1 LGHNA and CDR2 YNFKEQ. This CDR3 reads CASSPWTSGSSDTQYF.

The chain couples TRBV5-4 to TRBJ2-1; the TCRdb D gene call, TRBD2, has no DNA to confirm it. This CDR3 spans 16 amino acids. The germline V gene encodes CDR1 SGHNT and CDR2 YYREEE (reference sequence). The CDR3 sequence: CASSYELAGVVNEQFF.

The chain links TRBV28 to TRBJ2-5; TCRdb lists TRBD1, though no DNA is available to test this call. CDR1 and CDR2 from the germline V gene are MDHEN and SYDVKM. The CDR3 extends over 14 amino acids. The CDR3 protein is CASSFGRGGETQYF.

The chain carries TRBV29-1 and TRBJ2-1; TCRdb's D gene call, TRBD1, goes unchecked for lack of DNA. CDR1 is SQVTM, CDR2 ANQGSEA, per germline. This CDR3 comprises 16 residues. CDR3 sequence: CSVEVLAGWGYNEQFF.

This chain links TRBV20-1 with TRBJ2-7; TCRdb returns TRBD2, unconfirmable since there is no DNA. The CDR3 consists of 15 residues. CDR1 DFQATT and CDR2 SNEGSKA come from the germline V gene (reference sequence). This CDR3 is CSARAGGQVDYEQYF.

The chain has TRBV19 and TRBJ1-1. Germline assignment: CDR1 LNHDA and CDR2 SQIVND (reference sequence). The CDR3 runs to 19 residues. The chain's CDR3 is CASSIDYSTLGTAGTEAFF.

The chain links TRBV6-2 or TRBV6-3 to TRBJ2-1. There are 11 residues in the CDR3. CDR1 is MNHEY and CDR2 is SVGEGT in the germline V gene. CDR3 loop: CASSYNSEQFF.

This chain connects TRBV29-1 to TRBJ1-4; without DNA, the TCRdb call of TRBD1 cannot be checked. There are 11 residues in the CDR3. Per the germline V gene, CDR1 is SQVTM and CDR2 is ANQGSEA. CDR3: CSDPLGEKLFF.

V gene TRBV7-2 combines with J gene TRBJ2-5; TCRdb's D gene call, TRBD2, goes unchecked for lack of DNA. There are 16 residues in the CDR3. In germline, CDR1 is SGHTA, CDR2 FQGNSA. The CDR3 loop is CASSLAGPLAGEAQYF. Complete variable domain (other parts from reference TRBV7-2 and TRBJ2-5): GAGVSQSPSNKVTEKGKDVELRCDPISGHTALYWYRQSLGQGLEFLIYFQGNSAPDKSGLPSDRFSAERTGGSVSTLTIQRTQQEDSAVYLCASSLAGPLAGEAQYFGPGTRLLVL.

This chain links TRBV4-3 with TRBJ1-2. Looked up from germline, CDR1 is LGHNA and CDR2 is YSLEER. The CDR3 loop spans 15 amino acids. This CDR3 is CASSQQVEGLAGYTF.

This chain connects TRBV29-1 to TRBJ2-1; the D call of TRBD2 rests on TCRdb alone, since no DNA is present to check it. The length of the CDR3 is 20 residues. The V gene's germline CDR1 is SQVTM and CDR2 ANQGSEA. This CDR3 reads CSVEGFLGTSASGIYNEQFF.

The chain links TRBV3-1 to TRBJ2-7. From germline, CDR1 is LGHDT and CDR2 YNNKEL (reference sequence). The CDR3 consists of 11 residues. The CDR3 spells CASSQYYEQYF.

The rearrangement joins TRBV29-1 to TRBJ2-7; lacking DNA, the TRBD2 call made by TCRdb goes unchecked. This CDR3 comprises 15 residues. From germline, CDR1 is SQVTM and CDR2 ANQGSEA. The CDR3 sequence is CSVDTVAGAAYEQYF.